The 21 T cell receptor beta chains below all came from one sample that was sequenced in a study of cytomegalovirus exposure and HLA in healthy donors. Researchers ran the PCR with 60 Vbeta and 13 Jbeta primers. Some clones are missing from TCRdb's copy, which holds only in-frame ones; the method was immunoSEQ multiplex PCR. Found here are around 110,000 clones, roughly three quarters of them singletons; the top ten hold 1.6%. Sequencing used PBMCs. The receptor source for this set is a woman between 18 and 29 years old in good health and CMV-seronegative.

The chain couples TRBV28 to TRBJ1-6, with 10 bases lining up with TRBD1. This CDR3 comprises 19 residues. CDR1 and CDR2 (germline): MDHEN, SYDVKM. The V gene end was trimmed by 4 bases and the J gene end by 2 bases; junction bases not matched to a gene: 11. CDR3 sequence: CASSSGTGVYKTYNSPLHF. The CDR3 nucleotides are TGTGCCAGCAGTTCCGGGACAGGGGTCTACAAAACCTATAATTCACCCCTCCACTTT.

This clone showed up just once. Relative to the germline gene, one junction end is altered; a read error may explain this. The chain links TRBV7-7 to TRBJ2-7, with 7 bases lining up with TRBD2. The CDR3 contains 13 residues. Germline V gives CDR1 SSHAT, CDR2 FNYEAQ (reference sequence). This CDR3 reads CASSRDRGDEQYF. CDR3 sequence (DNA): TGTGCTAGCAGCCGCGACCGGGGGGACGAGCAGTACTTC.

This clone has only one observation. The rearrangement joins TRBV29-1 to TRBJ1-1, with TRBD1 matching 9 bases. Per germline, CDR1 SQVTM and CDR2 ANQGSEA. The CDR3 is 13 residues long. V dropped 5 bases and J dropped 4; count of bases not matched to a gene: 5. This CDR3 is CSVSTGGFTEAFF. The DNA for the CDR3 is TGCAGCGTTTCGACAGGGGGGTTCACTGAAGCTTTCTTT.

The chain uses TRBV7-9 and TRBJ1-2; 7 bases fit TRBD1. Per germline, CDR1 SEHNR and CDR2 FQNEAQ (reference sequence). CDR3 length: 14 amino acids. The trim removed 6 bases at V and 7 bases at J, leaving 11 bases unmatched. CDR3 sequence reads: CASSYLGTEAGYTF. In DNA form, the CDR3 reads TGTGCCAGCAGTTACCTCGGGACAGAGGCTGGCTACACCTTC.

This clone has only one observation. The rearrangement links TRBV7-3 to TRBJ1-5, with 7 positions matching TRBD1. The ends lost 0 bases at V and 7 bases at J; junction bases unmatched: 6. The CDR3 is made up of 15 amino acids. In germline, CDR1 is SGHTA, CDR2 FQGTGA. The CDR3 region has the DNA TGTGCCAGCAGCTTAACGATCGACAGGGCCCAGCCCCAGCATTTT. Amino acid sequence: CASSLTIDRAQPQHF.

CDR3 coding DNA: TGTGCCTGGAGTGTAGGAGGGTTTGGTCGGCTCGACAATGAAAAACTGTTTTTT. Its translation is CAWSVGGFGRLDNEKLFF. The rearrangement uses TRBV30 and TRBJ1-4; D unclear. The CDR3 extends over 18 amino acids. V gave up 0 bases and J gave up 5 bases, with 22 bases separating them. Per germline, CDR1 GTSNPN and CDR2 SVGIG (reference sequence).

The gene calls are TRBV29-1 and TRBJ2-1; 7 bases align to TRBD2. This CDR3 region has 13 residues. V lost 7 bases and J lost 0; bases outside the gene matches: 3. Germline V lookup: CDR1 SQVTM, CDR2 ANQGSEA. This chain's CDR3 is CSGGTISYNEQFF. The CDR3 region has the DNA TGCAGCGGGGGGACTATCTCCTACAATGAGCAGTTCTTC.

This chain uses TRBV11-2 with TRBJ2-1; TRBD2 agrees at 7 bases. Germline V gene sequence: CDR1 SGHAT, CDR2 FQNNGV. CDR3 size: 16 residues. J gave up 4 bases and V 0 bases, and 6 bases lay outside the gene matches. This chain's CDR3 is CASSLEAGSPYNEQFF. The CDR3 DNA reads TGTGCCAGCAGCTTAGAAGCGGGGTCGCCGTACAATGAGCAGTTCTTC.

This clone was found a few times. The chain joins TRBV5-1 to TRBJ1-1, with 9 bases lining up with TRBD1. Trimming removed 3 bases from V and 6 bases from J; junction bases left unmatched: 12. Germline CDR1 and CDR2: SGHRS and YFSETQ. CDR3 length equals 16 residues. The CDR3 DNA sequence: TGCGCCAGCAGCTGGAAAGGGACAGGGTTTGAGGCTGAAGCTTTCTTT. This translates into CASSWKGTGFEAEAFF.

V usage is TRBV30 and J usage is TRBJ1-1, with D perhaps matching TRBD1 (6 bases). V was clipped by 4 bases and J by 8 bases, with 14 bases between them. The CDR3 consists of 12 residues. The germline V gene has CDR1 GTSNPN and CDR2 SVGIG (reference sequence). The CDR3 region is CAWNRDGSEAFF. CDR3 nucleotide sequence: TGTGCCTGGAACAGGGATGGCTCGGAAGCTTTCTTT.

The chain uses TRBV28 and TRBJ2-7; 8 nucleotides align to TRBD1. The CDR3 sequence is 14 residues long. Trimming at V came to 6 bases and at J to 7 bases, leaving 11 bases not matched to a gene. Germline V gene lookup returns CDR1 MDHEN and CDR2 SYDVKM. CDR3 coding DNA: TGTGCCAGCAGCCCCGTTACAGGGGGTTATGAGCAGTACTTC. This sequence encodes CASSPVTGGYEQYF.

This clone was recorded a few times. The rearrangement joins TRBV11-2 to TRBJ1-5; 9 positions match TRBD1. The CDR3 totals 15 residues. Germline V gene lookup returns CDR1 SGHAT and CDR2 FQNNGV. Trimming at V came to 5 bases and at J to 9 bases, leaving 11 bases not matched to a gene. The CDR3 DNA reads as TGTGCCAGCAGCCCCGGGACAGGGCCCGAGGGGCCCCAGCATTTT. As protein: CASSPGTGPEGPQHF.

V is TRBV5-6 and J is TRBJ1-5; D might be TRBD1 (6 bases). This CDR3 region has 15 residues. The V gene's germline CDR1 is SGHDT and CDR2 YYEEEE. V lost 3 bases and J lost 5, with 15 bases in between. CDR3 sequence: CASSWGGRVDQPQHF. CDR3 nucleotide sequence: TGTGCCAGCAGCTGGGGGGGCAGGGTGGATCAGCCCCAGCATTTT.

The chain links TRBV6-4 to TRBJ2-3; TRBD1 matches 7 bases. V trimming: 6 bases; J trimming: 2 bases; junction bases outside the gene matches: 5. Per germline, CDR1 MRHNA and CDR2 SNTAGT. This CDR3 is built from 14 residues. This CDR3 reads CASSRDRYTDTQYF. Here the CDR3 DNA reads TGTGCCAGCAGCCGGGACAGATACACAGATACGCAGTATTTT.

The chain employs TRBV5-1 and TRBJ1-1; perhaps TRBD1 as D (5 bases). CDR3 length: 19 amino acids. Trimming removed 4 bases at V and 4 bases at J, with 29 bases between. CDR1 and CDR2 from the germline V gene are SGHRS and YFSETQ. DNA of the CDR3: TGCGCCAGCAGCCCAACCCTAACAGGCCTCCGAGTCGTTGGCACTGAAGCTTTCTTT. Protein product: CASSPTLTGLRVVGTEAFF.

The chain joins TRBV4-1 to TRBJ1-2; tentative D call: TRBD1 (6 bases). The CDR3 is made up of 16 amino acids. V lost 4 bases, J lost 8 bases, and 23 bases lay in between. Germline CDR1 is MGHRA and CDR2 is YSYEKL. The CDR3 region has the DNA TGCGCCAGCAGCCGCCACCGGGACAAACTACCCGGGGGCTACACCTTC. The encoded protein is CASSRHRDKLPGGYTF.

The V call is TRBV5-1, the J call TRBJ1-1, with 7 nucleotides matching TRBD1. With V trimmed by 2 bases and J by 4 bases, 5 bases remained unmatched. Per germline, CDR1 SGHRS and CDR2 YFSETQ. The CDR3 has 14 residues. CDR3 coding DNA: TGCGCCAGCAGCTTATCGACAGGGACCACTGAAGCTTTCTTT. This translates into CASSLSTGTTEAFF.

This chain uses TRBV6-1 with TRBJ2-7; the D gene is possibly TRBD1 (5 bases). CDR1 is MNHNS and CDR2 is SASEGT in the germline V gene. V was shortened by 8 bases and J by 2 bases, with 10 bases between the two germline ends. This CDR3 is built from 12 residues. CDR3 loop: CASVDRAYEQYF. DNA of the CDR3: TGTGCCAGCGTAGACAGAGCCTACGAGCAGTACTTC.

This sequence joins TRBV4-1 and TRBJ1-3; no firm D call. V was clipped by 1 base and J by 0 bases, with 4 bases between them. The germline V gene encodes CDR1 MGHRA and CDR2 YSYEKL. The CDR3 is made up of 14 amino acids. The CDR3 loop reads CASSQGVSGNTIYF. CDR3 DNA sequence: TGCGCCAGCAGCCAAGGAGTCTCTGGAAACACCATATATTTT.

The V gene is TRBV18, the J gene TRBJ1-1, with 7 nucleotides matching TRBD1. The V and J ends lost 6 bases and 6 bases, in that order; junction bases with no gene match: 10. The CDR3 contains 14 residues. CDR1 KGHSH and CDR2 LQKENI come from the germline V gene. CDR3 sequence reads: CASSKGQTPSEAFF. Here the CDR3 DNA reads TGTGCCAGCTCGAAGGGACAGACACCCTCTGAAGCTTTCTTT.

In this sample, this clone turned up a few times. This chain joins TRBV6-4 and TRBJ1-2, with 8 bases fitting TRBD1. V shed 0 bases, J shed 6 bases, and the junction held 6 bases outside the gene matches. Per germline, CDR1 MRHNA and CDR2 SNTAGT. CDR3 size: 15 residues. The CDR3 loop is CASSDSDGTGDGYTF. CDR3 nucleotides: TGTGCCAGCAGTGACTCGGATGGGACAGGAGATGGCTACACCTTC.